This T cell receptor (beta chain) appears in the sequencing data of a study of blood T cell repertoires in COVID-19. Overall study context: In each case, the material was cDNA or gDNA derived from T cells, B-cell-depleted T cells, or PBMCs.

Source study methods: The authors estimated nucleated cell counts from reference gene primer amplification. Assay: immunoSEQ multiplex PCR; the TCRdb copy retains only in-frame clones and omits some. V, J and clone size are those of that table, while D and trimming were read from the DNA. This sample has fewer than 400,000 clones; roughly 90% occur once, and the top ten carry 2.5% to 3%. This CDR3 has 15 residues. Trimming removed 4 bases from V and 2 bases from J, with 9 bases in between. The germline CDR1 and CDR2 sequences are MGHDK and SYGVNS. Followed over time, Seattle patients had been enrolled while infection was active.

The source material was peripheral blood. The source is a woman aged 25 to 45 with COVID-19, enrolled during active disease. J is TRBJ2-6 and V is TRBV25-1; TRBD1 is a possible D gene (5 bases). The CDR3 DNA reads TGTGCCAGCAGTGCAGCAGGGACTGGGGCCAACGTCCTGACTTTC. It yields the protein CASSAAGTGANVLTF. Full variable domain (remainder filled in from reference TRBV25-1 and TRBJ2-6): EADIYQTPRYLVIGTGKKITLECSQTMGHDKMYWYQQDPGMELHLIHYSYGVNSTEKGDLSSESTVSRIRTEHFPLTLESARPSHTSQYLCASSAAGTGANVLTFGAGSRLTVL.